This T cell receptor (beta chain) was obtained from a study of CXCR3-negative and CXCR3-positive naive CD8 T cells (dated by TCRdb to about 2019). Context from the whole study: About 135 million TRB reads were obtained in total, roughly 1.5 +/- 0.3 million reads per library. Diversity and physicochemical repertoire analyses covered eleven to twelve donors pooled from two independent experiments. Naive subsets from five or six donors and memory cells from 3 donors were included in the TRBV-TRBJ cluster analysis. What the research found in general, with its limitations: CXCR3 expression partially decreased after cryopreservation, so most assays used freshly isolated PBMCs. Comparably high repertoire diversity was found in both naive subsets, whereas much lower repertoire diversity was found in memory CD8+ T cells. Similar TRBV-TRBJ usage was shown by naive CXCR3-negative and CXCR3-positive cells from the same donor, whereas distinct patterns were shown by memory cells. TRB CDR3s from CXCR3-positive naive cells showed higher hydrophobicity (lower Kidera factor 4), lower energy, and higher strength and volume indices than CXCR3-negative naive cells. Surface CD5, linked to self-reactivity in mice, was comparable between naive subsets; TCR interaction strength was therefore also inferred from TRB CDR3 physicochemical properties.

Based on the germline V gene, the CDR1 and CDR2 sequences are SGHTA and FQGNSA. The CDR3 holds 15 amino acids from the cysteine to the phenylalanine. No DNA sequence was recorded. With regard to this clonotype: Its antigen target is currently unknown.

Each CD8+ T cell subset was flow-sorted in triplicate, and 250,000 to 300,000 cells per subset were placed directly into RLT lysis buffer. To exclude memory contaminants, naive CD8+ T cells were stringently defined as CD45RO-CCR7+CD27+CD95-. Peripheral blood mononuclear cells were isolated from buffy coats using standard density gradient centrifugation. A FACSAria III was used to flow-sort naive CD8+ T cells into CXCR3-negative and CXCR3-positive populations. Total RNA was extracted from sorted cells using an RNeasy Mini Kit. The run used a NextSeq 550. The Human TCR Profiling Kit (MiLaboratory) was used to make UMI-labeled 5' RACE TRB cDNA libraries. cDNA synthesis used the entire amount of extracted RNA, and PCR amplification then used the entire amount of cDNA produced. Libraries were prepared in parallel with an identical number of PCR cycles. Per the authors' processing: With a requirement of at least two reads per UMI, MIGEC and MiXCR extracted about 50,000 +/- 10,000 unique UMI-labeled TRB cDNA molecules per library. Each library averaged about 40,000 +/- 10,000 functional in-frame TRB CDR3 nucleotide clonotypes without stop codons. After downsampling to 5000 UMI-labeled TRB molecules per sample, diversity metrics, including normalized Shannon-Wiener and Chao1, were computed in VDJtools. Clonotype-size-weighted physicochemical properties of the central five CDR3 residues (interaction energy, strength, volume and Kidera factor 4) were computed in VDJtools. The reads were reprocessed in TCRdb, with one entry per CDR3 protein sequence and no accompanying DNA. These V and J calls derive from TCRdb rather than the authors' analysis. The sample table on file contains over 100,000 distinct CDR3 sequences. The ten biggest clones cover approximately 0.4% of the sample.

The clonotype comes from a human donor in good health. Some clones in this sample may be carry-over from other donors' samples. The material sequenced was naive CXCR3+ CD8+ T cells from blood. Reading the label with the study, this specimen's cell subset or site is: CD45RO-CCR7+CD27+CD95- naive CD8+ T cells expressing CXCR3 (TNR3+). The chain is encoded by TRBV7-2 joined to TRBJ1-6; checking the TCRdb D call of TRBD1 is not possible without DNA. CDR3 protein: CASSVPQGASSPLHF.